The 32 T cell receptor beta chains listed next were all sequenced from one sample in a study of cytomegalovirus exposure and HLA in healthy donors. Amplification used 60 Vbeta primers and 13 Jbeta primers. The repertoire was sequenced with immunoSEQ multiplex PCR; TCRdb's copy has only in-frame clones and lacks some. This table holds some 72,000 clones. The sample consisted of PBMCs. The receptors here all came from a boy under 18 in good health and CMV-seronegative.

The chain recombines TRBV14 with TRBJ1-3; TRBD1 matches at 9 bases. J lost 0 bases, V lost 2 bases, and 2 bases had no gene match. The CDR3 runs 16 residues. Per germline, CDR1 SGHDN and CDR2 FVKESK. The CDR3 sequence: CASSQTQGASGNTIYF. CDR3 bases: TGTGCCAGCAGCCAAACACAGGGGGCCTCTGGAAACACCATATATTTT.

V and J are TRBV18 and TRBJ2-1; D possibly corresponds to TRBD2 (5 bases). Germline V lookup: CDR1 KGHSH, CDR2 LQKENI. The CDR3 extends over 15 amino acids. Trimming removed 3 bases at V and 0 bases at J, with 9 bases between. The chain's CDR3 is CASSPLAGSYNEQFF. The CDR3 DNA follows: TGTGCCAGCTCACCCCTAGCCGGCTCCTACAATGAGCAGTTCTTC.

The V and J genes are TRBV7-2 and TRBJ2-1; tentatively, D is TRBD1 (6 bases). In germline, CDR1 is SGHTA, CDR2 FQGNSA. The V end lost 5 bases, the J end lost 7 bases, and 9 bases lay between the germline ends. The CDR3 loop spans 12 amino acids. This CDR3 reads CASSLQGNEQFF. As DNA, the CDR3 is TGTGCCAGCAGCCTACAGGGAAATGAGCAGTTCTTC.

The rearrangement joins TRBV30 to TRBJ1-5; D is perhaps TRBD1 (5 bases). Trimming stripped 1 base from V and 4 bases from J, with 11 bases between. The CDR3 extends over 14 amino acids. Germline CDR1 reads GTSNPN; CDR2 reads SVGIG (reference sequence). The CDR3 here is CAWSDDSLNQPQHF. As DNA, the CDR3 is TGTGCCTGGAGTGACGACAGTCTAAATCAGCCCCAGCATTTT.

The chain has TRBV19 and TRBJ2-3; 7 bases are shared with TRBD1. V lost 3 bases, J lost 4 bases, and 7 bases stayed unmatched. The CDR3 is 15 amino acids. Per germline, CDR1 LNHDA and CDR2 SQIVND (reference sequence). CDR3 region: CASSIGRGNADTQYF. The CDR3 DNA follows: TGTGCCAGTAGTATTGGCAGGGGGAATGCAGATACGCAGTATTTT.

The chain has TRBV25-1 and TRBJ1-2; tentative D call: TRBD1 (6 bases). Germline CDR1 MGHDK, CDR2 SYGVNS. CDR3 size: 16 residues. V dropped 1 base and J dropped 5 bases, with 17 bases sitting between them. In DNA, the CDR3 is TGTGCCAGCAGTGAATCGGCAGGGGCCTCAAAGTATGGCTACACCTTC. Protein: CASSESAGASKYGYTF.

The chain couples TRBV6-1 to TRBJ1-6; the D is unclear. V gave up 2 bases and J gave up 0 bases, with 8 bases separating them. Germline assignment: CDR1 MNHNS and CDR2 SASEGT. The CDR3 consists of 16 residues. CDR3 in amino acids: CASSETGSSYNSPLHF. The CDR3 nucleotides are TGTGCCAGCAGTGAAACGGGGAGCTCCTATAATTCACCCCTCCACTTT.

V gene TRBV2 combines with J gene TRBJ1-4; D gene uncertain. V gave up 2 bases and J gave up 4 bases, with 14 bases separating them. The V gene's germline CDR1 is SNHLY and CDR2 FYNNEI. This CDR3 spans 16 amino acids. Here the CDR3 DNA reads TGTGCCAGCAGTGAAAATTTGCGGAGGCATAATGAAAAACTGTTTTTT. Translation gives CASSENLRRHNEKLFF.

The chain combines TRBV30 with TRBJ2-1; no reliable D call. V lost 1 base and J lost 12, with 13 bases in between. Germline assignment: CDR1 GTSNPN and CDR2 SVGIG (reference sequence). The CDR3 covers 12 residues. For the CDR3, the DNA is TGTGCCTGGAGTGATGGTTCCACCGGGCAGTTCTTC. Protein product: CAWSDGSTGQFF.

The chain uses TRBV10-2 and TRBJ1-4; unclear D gene. Trimming pared 0 bases from V and 8 bases from J, leaving 4 bases between. Germline CDR1 is WSHSY and CDR2 is SAAADI. The CDR3 contains 12 residues. CDR3 sequence: CASSESREKLFF. CDR3 nucleotides: TGCGCCAGCAGTGAGTCGAGAGAAAAACTGTTTTTT.

J is TRBJ2-7 and V is TRBV14, with unresolved D. The CDR3 runs to 12 residues. The V gene's germline CDR1 is SGHDN and CDR2 FVKESK. V lost 2 bases and J 3 bases, leaving 5 bases between the germline ends. The DNA for the CDR3 is TGTGCCAGCAGCCAATCGGGCTACGAGCAGTACTTC. It is translated as CASSQSGYEQYF.

V is TRBV15 and J is TRBJ1-5; D call uncertain. The CDR3 is 14 residues long. Per the germline V gene, CDR1 is LNHNV and CDR2 is YYDKDF (reference sequence). Trimming cost V 0 bases and J 1 base, with 4 bases left between them. The chain's CDR3 is CATSRDRSNQPQHF. Here the CDR3 DNA reads TGTGCCACCAGCAGAGATAGAAGCAATCAGCCCCAGCATTTT.

The chain joins TRBV6-5 to TRBJ2-7; a weak D match, TRBD2 (6 bases). CDR1 and CDR2 (germline): MNHEY, SVGAGI. The V end lost 5 bases, the J end lost 0 bases, and 11 bases lay between the germline ends. This CDR3 is 14 amino acids long. The DNA for the CDR3 is TGTGCCAGCAGTCGGGACTTAGGCTCCTACGAGCAGTACTTC. As protein: CASSRDLGSYEQYF.

The chain combines TRBV5-4 with TRBJ2-3; D is unresolved. In germline, CDR1 is SGHNT, CDR2 YYREEE (reference sequence). Trimming removed 1 base at V and 4 bases at J, with 10 bases between. The CDR3 loop spans 14 amino acids. CDR3 sequence: CASSLFPSSDTQYF. The CDR3 DNA reads TGTGCCAGCAGCTTGTTCCCTAGTTCAGATACGCAGTATTTT.

This rearrangement joins TRBV10-3 to TRBJ2-5, with D tentatively TRBD1 (5 bases). V was pared by 8 bases and J by 2 bases, with 9 bases between. The CDR3 extends over 12 amino acids. In germline, CDR1 is ENHRY, CDR2 SYGVKD. CDR3 sequence (DNA): TGTGCCATCTCTCGACAGCAAGAGACCCAGTACTTC. Protein product: CAISRQQETQYF.

The chain recombines TRBV7-9 with TRBJ2-5; no clear D. Germline CDR1 SEHNR, CDR2 FQNEAQ (reference sequence). The CDR3 length is 12 residues. Trimming left V 2 bases short and J 5 bases short, with 6 bases between. CDR3: CASSLSSETQYF. The CDR3 DNA sequence: TGTGCCAGCAGCTTATCGTCGGAGACCCAGTACTTC.

Here the CDR3 DNA reads TGTGCCAGCAGTTACTCCGGATCTTCGCCGACTGGGTCGTACTTC. Its protein is CASSYSGSSPTGSYF. V and J are TRBV6-5 and TRBJ2-5, with D unclear. The CDR3 covers 15 residues. Per the germline V gene, CDR1 is MNHEY and CDR2 is SVGAGI. Trimming removed 0 bases from V and 13 bases from J, with 21 bases in between.

The chain links TRBV5-6 to TRBJ1-1; TRBD1 might be the D (5 bases). This CDR3 is built from 13 residues. CDR1 SGHDT and CDR2 YYEEEE come from the germline V gene. V lost 0 bases and J lost 6, with 9 bases in between. For the CDR3, the DNA is TGTGCCAGCAGCTTGGTCGGGGACTCTGAAGCTTTCTTT. It encodes CASSLVGDSEAFF.

The chain couples TRBV7-6 to TRBJ1-1; the match to TRBD1 covers 10 bases. Germline lookup yields CDR1 SGHVS and CDR2 FNYEAQ. The CDR3 runs to 13 residues. Trimming at V came to 5 bases and at J to 14 bases, leaving 11 bases not matched to a gene. DNA for the CDR3: TGTGCCAGCAGCCCTACTACGACAGGGGGCGGGTTCTTT. Translated: CASSPTTTGGGFF.

The chain couples TRBV6-1 to TRBJ1-2; TRBD1 is a possible D gene (5 bases). Deletions cut 4 bases from V and 4 bases from J, with 16 bases between. CDR1 and CDR2 (germline): MNHNS, SASEGT. The CDR3 spans 15 residues. The CDR3 DNA sequence: TGTGCCAGCAGTGCCCCCGGGGGTCGAAGCTATGGCTACACCTTC. Translated, it gives CASSAPGGRSYGYTF.

This chain joins TRBV13 and TRBJ1-1, with D possibly matching TRBD1 (6 bases). This CDR3 has 17 residues. The V gene lost 5 bases and the J gene lost 1 base, with 20 bases spanning the gap. Germline V gene data show CDR1 as PRHDT and CDR2 as FYEKMQ (reference sequence). The CDR3 bases are TGTGCCAGCAGCCTCTGGTCCTCGGGCAGGGGGAACACTGAAGCTTTCTTT. Translated: CASSLWSSGRGNTEAFF.

The chain couples TRBV14 to TRBJ2-2; TRBD1 agrees at 7 bases. The CDR3 runs 17 residues. From germline, CDR1 is SGHDN and CDR2 FVKESK. V shed 4 bases, J shed 0 bases, and the junction held 8 bases outside the gene matches. Here the CDR3 DNA reads TGTGCCAGCAGCCGTAAGGCCGGGACAGCGAACACCGGGGAGCTGTTTTTT. Protein sequence: CASSRKAGTANTGELFF. Combining the CDR3 with reference TRBV14 and TRBJ2-2 gives the whole variable domain EAGVTQFPSHSVIEKGQTVTLRCDPISGHDNLYWYRRVMGKEIKFLLHFVKESKQDESGMPNNRFLAERTGGTYSTLKVQPAELEDSGVYFCASSRKAGTANTGELFFGEGSRLTVL.

The chain recombines TRBV27 with TRBJ1-4, with unresolved D. Germline CDR1 and CDR2: MNHEY and SMNVEV (reference sequence). Trimming cost V 1 base and J 7 bases, with 7 bases left between them. The CDR3 length is 13 residues. CDR3 region: CASSLWPGEKLFF. CDR3 DNA: TGTGCCAGCAGTTTATGGCCAGGTGAAAAACTGTTTTTT.

This chain joins TRBV4-1 and TRBJ1-3; TRBD1 might be the D (6 bases). The CDR3 runs to 18 residues. Per the germline V gene, CDR1 is MGHRA and CDR2 is YSYEKL. The V and J ends lost 1 base and 3 bases respectively, with 19 bases between them. CDR3 bases: TGCGCCAGCAGCCAAGGTGGCAGGGGCCTAAGCCGTGGAAACACCATATATTTT. Protein: CASSQGGRGLSRGNTIYF.

This rearrangement joins TRBV6-1 to TRBJ1-5, with D possibly TRBD1 on 5 matching bases. Germline loops: CDR1 MNHNS, CDR2 SASEGT. V shed 2 bases and J shed 7 bases, with 18 bases lying between them. The CDR3 runs 16 residues. This chain's CDR3 is CASSEYAGLGKQPQHF. Here the CDR3 DNA reads TGTGCCAGCAGTGAATACGCAGGGTTGGGAAAACAGCCCCAGCATTTT.

The V call is TRBV5-1, the J call TRBJ1-2; D is possibly TRBD1 (6 bases). The CDR3 contains 15 residues. Looked up from germline, CDR1 is SGHRS and CDR2 is YFSETQ. V shed 0 bases and J shed 5 bases, with 14 bases lying between them. The CDR3 coding sequence is TGCGCCAGCAGCTTGGAGGCAGGGGTGCGGTATGGCTACACCTTC. Translation gives CASSLEAGVRYGYTF.

For this clone: One end of the junction does not line up with germline, which may come from a read error. V and J are TRBV4-1 and TRBJ2-1; D remains unclear. This CDR3 comprises 16 residues. Germline V CDR1 and CDR2: MGHRA, YSYEKL. CDR3 region: CASSQESESSDNEQFF. The CDR3 region has the DNA TGCGCCAGCAGCCAAGAGTCGGAGAGCTCCGACAATGAGCAGTTCTTC.

The V and J genes are TRBV9 and TRBJ2-5; D is possibly TRBD2 (5 bases). Germline V gene sequence: CDR1 SGDLS, CDR2 YYNGEE. The ends were cut back, 3 bases at V and 2 bases at J, with 8 bases in the middle. This CDR3 region has 13 residues. The CDR3 DNA sequence: TGTGCCAGCAGCGCCGGGGTGCAAGAGACCCAGTACTTC. Translated: CASSAGVQETQYF. Based on the CDR3 plus reference TRBV9 and TRBJ2-5, the full variable domain is DSGVTQTPKHLITATGQRVTLRCSPRSGDLSVYWYQQSLDQGLQFLIQYYNGEERAKGNILERFSAQQFPDLHSELNLSSLELGDSALYFCASSAGVQETQYFGPGTRLLVL.

J is TRBJ2-7 and V is TRBV4-3; D unresolved. V was clipped by 0 bases and J by 1 base, with 10 bases between them. The CDR3 runs to 15 residues. Germline CDR1 is LGHNA and CDR2 is YSLEER. The CDR3 DNA reads as TGCGCCAGCAGCCAAGATAATGTCAGATCCTACGAGCAGTACTTC. Its translation is CASSQDNVRSYEQYF.

The gene calls are TRBV29-1 and TRBJ1-2, with a weak D call TRBD1 (6 bases). The CDR3 totals 12 residues. V gave up 7 bases and J gave up 2 bases, with 11 bases separating them. In germline, CDR1 is SQVTM, CDR2 ANQGSEA. The CDR3 sequence: CSGGGRNYGYTF. The CDR3 region has the DNA TGCAGCGGGGGGGGCAGGAACTATGGCTACACCTTC.

The gene calls are TRBV6-6 and TRBJ1-6, with D possibly matching TRBD1 (6 bases). The CDR3 contains 15 residues. CDR1 is MNHNY, CDR2 SVGAGI, per germline (reference sequence). The V end lost 5 bases, the J end lost 4 bases, and 12 bases lay between the germline ends. The CDR3 sequence is CASSGGVEYNSPLHF. CDR3 coding DNA: TGTGCCAGCAGTGGGGGCGTGGAGTATAATTCACCCCTCCACTTT.

The rearrangement joins TRBV5-1 to TRBJ1-2, with 9 bases aligning to TRBD1. Germline assignment: CDR1 SGHRS and CDR2 YFSETQ. The CDR3 covers 14 residues. V dropped 5 bases and J dropped 6; count of bases not matched to a gene: 8. CDR3 protein: CASRPPGQGDGYTF. The CDR3 bases are TGCGCCAGCAGGCCTCCGGGACAGGGAGATGGCTACACCTTC.